One sample yielded the 9 T cell receptor beta chains listed below, sequenced in a study of early T cells in non-severe SARS-CoV-2 infection. TCRdb re-derived calls from the 5' RACE reads in MiXCR, one entry per CDR3 protein. This table holds tens of thousands of distinct CDR3 sequences, roughly 5.2% found once. Sequenced input: whole blood. Receptor source: an adult who was a healthcare worker with PCR-confirmed SARS-CoV-2 infection or an uninfected control (not recorded which).

This chain uses TRBV7-2 with TRBJ2-7; D uncertain. Looked up from germline, CDR1 is SGHTA and CDR2 is FQGNSA. CDR3 length: 18 amino acids. V was pared by 1 base and J by 5 bases, with 24 bases between. This chain's CDR3 is CASSLEVRLRESGNEQYF. CDR3 nucleotides: TGTGCCAGCAGCTTAGAGGTTAGATTGAGAGAGTCGGGCAACGAGCAGTACTTC.

This clonotype was observed a handful of times. This chain joins TRBV9 and TRBJ2-1; 7 nucleotides match TRBD2. Germline values: CDR1 SGDLS, CDR2 YYNGEE. This CDR3 comprises 14 residues. With V trimmed by 3 bases and J by 7 bases, 7 bases remained unmatched. CDR3 in amino acids: CASSAGAGVNEQFF. The CDR3, as DNA: TGTGCCAGCAGCGCAGGTGCGGGAGTAAATGAGCAGTTCTTC.

This clonotype was seen repeatedly, ten times or more. The chain recombines TRBV7-9 with TRBJ1-6; the D is unclear. The ends were cut back, 6 bases at V and 11 bases at J, with 11 bases in the middle. CDR3 length equals 12 residues. Germline CDR1 is SEHNR and CDR2 is FQNEAQ (reference sequence). The CDR3 bases are TGTGCCAGCAGGAACGACCAACCACCCCTCCACTTT. Encoded protein: CASRNDQPPLHF.

In its sample, this clonotype was seen a few times. The chain has TRBV7-9 and TRBJ1-4, with D unresolved. The germline V gene encodes CDR1 SEHNR and CDR2 FQNEAQ (reference sequence). The CDR3 sequence is 13 residues long. The V end lost 5 bases, the J end lost 3 bases, and 7 bases lay between the germline ends. The CDR3 protein is CASSPQSNEKLFF. CDR3 bases: TGTGCCAGCAGCCCGCAGTCTAATGAAAAACTGTTTTTT.

This clonotype was picked up a small number of times. V and J are TRBV5-1 and TRBJ2-7, with 7 bases that match TRBD1. Germline CDR1 and CDR2: SGHRS and YFSETQ. The CDR3 covers 14 residues. V shed 0 bases and J 2 bases; nucleotides not matched to a gene: 2. This CDR3 reads CASSLGTGAYEQYF. The CDR3 bases are TGCGCCAGCAGCTTGGGCACAGGGGCCTACGAGCAGTACTTC.

The rearrangement joins TRBV6-5 to TRBJ2-4; D is unclear. The CDR3 runs to 13 residues. Trimming left V 2 bases short and J 9 bases short, with 11 bases between. Germline CDR1 reads MNHEY; CDR2 reads SVGAGI. The CDR3 loop is CASSYRSTGIQYF. DNA for the CDR3: TGTGCCAGCAGTTACAGGTCAACGGGCATTCAGTACTTC.

Within the sample, this clonotype is medium-sized. The chain carries TRBV19 and TRBJ1-5; D not resolved. This CDR3 is 13 amino acids long. V dropped 8 bases and J dropped 7 bases, with 15 bases sitting between them. The V gene's germline CDR1 is LNHDA and CDR2 SQIVND (reference sequence). The CDR3 region is CASAPGVRQPQHF. The CDR3 nucleotides read TGTGCCAGTGCCCCCGGGGTTCGCCAGCCCCAGCATTTT.

This clonotype appeared many times. The chain employs TRBV3-1 and TRBJ2-1, with 8 positions matching TRBD2. V trimming: 3 bases; J trimming: 6 bases; junction bases outside the gene matches: 13. CDR1 LGHDT and CDR2 YNNKEL come from the germline V gene (reference sequence). The CDR3 consists of 17 residues. For the CDR3, the DNA is TGTGCCAGCAGCCACGGAGGAAGCGGGAGTTTTTTCAATGAGCAGTTCTTC. Translation gives CASSHGGSGSFFNEQFF.

The J gene is TRBJ1-4, the V gene TRBV3-1; D perhaps matches TRBD1 (5 bases). In germline, CDR1 is LGHDT, CDR2 YNNKEL (reference sequence). This CDR3 is built from 14 residues. V dropped 3 bases and J dropped 8 bases, with 13 bases sitting between them. The CDR3, as DNA: TGTGCCAGCAGCCAGGGACTCGGAGGGGAAAAACTGTTTTTT. Protein product: CASSQGLGGEKLFF.